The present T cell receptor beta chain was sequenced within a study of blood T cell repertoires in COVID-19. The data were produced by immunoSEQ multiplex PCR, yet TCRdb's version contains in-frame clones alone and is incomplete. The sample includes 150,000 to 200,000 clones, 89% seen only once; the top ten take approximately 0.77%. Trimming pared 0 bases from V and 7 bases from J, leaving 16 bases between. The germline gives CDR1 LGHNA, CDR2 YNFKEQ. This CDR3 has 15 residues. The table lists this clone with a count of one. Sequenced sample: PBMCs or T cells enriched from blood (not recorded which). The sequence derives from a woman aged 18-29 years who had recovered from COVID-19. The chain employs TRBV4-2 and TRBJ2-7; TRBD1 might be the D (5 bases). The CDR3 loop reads CASSQDLGLKGEQYF. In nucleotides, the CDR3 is TGTGCCAGCAGCCAAGATCTCGGCTTGAAGGGGGAGCAGTACTTC.